The entry below gives a single T cell receptor beta chain sequence along with its context. Treatment: oral pan-JAK inhibitor, 5-10 mg twice daily. CDR1 and CDR2 from the germline V gene are GTSNPN and SVGIG (reference sequence). The CDR3 has 11 amino acids. Trimming stripped 3 bases from V and 4 bases from J, with 4 bases between. Investigators isolated RNA and reverse transcribed it into cDNA to act as the sequencing template. Profiling relied on immunoSEQ multiplex PCR, and the TCRdb table lists in-frame clones only, not all of them. The data show about 160,000 clones, 60% seen once. The sample comes from a study of CD8+ T cells in alopecia areata. Across the study: Treated patients were scored for severity by percent of scalp affected.

This TCR was recovered from a human donor with alopecia areata. The chain is built from TRBV30 and TRBJ2-1, with no clear D. Sequenced here: CD4+ T cells sorted from blood, sampled at week 24, from a patient treated with tofacitinib. The CDR3 sequence: CAWRRYNEQFF. The DNA for the CDR3 is TGTGCCTGGAGACGGTACAATGAGCAGTTCTTC.